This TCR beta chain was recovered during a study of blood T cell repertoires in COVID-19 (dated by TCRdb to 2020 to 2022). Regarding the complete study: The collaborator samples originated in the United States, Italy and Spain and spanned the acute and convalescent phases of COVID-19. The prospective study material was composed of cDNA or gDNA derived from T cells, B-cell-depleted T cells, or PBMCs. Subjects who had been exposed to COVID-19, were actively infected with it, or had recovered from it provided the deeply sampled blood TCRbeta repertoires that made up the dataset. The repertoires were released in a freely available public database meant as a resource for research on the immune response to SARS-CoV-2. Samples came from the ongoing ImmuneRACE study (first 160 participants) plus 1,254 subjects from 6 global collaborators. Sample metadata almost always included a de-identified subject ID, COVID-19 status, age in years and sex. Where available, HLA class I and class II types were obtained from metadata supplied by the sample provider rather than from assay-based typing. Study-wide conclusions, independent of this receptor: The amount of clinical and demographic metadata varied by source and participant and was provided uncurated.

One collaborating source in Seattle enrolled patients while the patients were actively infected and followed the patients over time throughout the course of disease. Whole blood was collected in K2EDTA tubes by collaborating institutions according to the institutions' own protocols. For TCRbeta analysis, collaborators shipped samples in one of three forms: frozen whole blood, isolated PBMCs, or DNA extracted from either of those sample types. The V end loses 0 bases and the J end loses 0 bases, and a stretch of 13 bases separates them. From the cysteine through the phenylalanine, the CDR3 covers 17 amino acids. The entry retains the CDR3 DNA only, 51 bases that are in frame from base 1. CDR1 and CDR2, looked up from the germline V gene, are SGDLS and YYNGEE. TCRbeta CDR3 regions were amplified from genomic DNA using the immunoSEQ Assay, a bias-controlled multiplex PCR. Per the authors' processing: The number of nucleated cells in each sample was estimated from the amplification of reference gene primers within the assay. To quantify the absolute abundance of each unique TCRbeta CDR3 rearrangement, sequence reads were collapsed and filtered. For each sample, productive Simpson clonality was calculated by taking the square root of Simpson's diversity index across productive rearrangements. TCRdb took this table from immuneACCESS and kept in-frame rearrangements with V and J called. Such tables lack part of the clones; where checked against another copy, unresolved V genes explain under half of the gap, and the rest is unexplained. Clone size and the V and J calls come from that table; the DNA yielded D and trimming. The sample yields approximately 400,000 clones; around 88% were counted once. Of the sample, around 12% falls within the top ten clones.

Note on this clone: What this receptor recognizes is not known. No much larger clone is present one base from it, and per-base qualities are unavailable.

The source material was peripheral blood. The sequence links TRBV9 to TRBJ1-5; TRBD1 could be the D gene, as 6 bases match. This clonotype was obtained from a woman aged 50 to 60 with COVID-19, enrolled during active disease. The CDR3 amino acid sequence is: CASSVDPGEGSNQPQHF. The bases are TGTGCCAGCAGCGTAGACCCAGGGGAGGGTAGCAATCAGCCCCAGCATTTT.